This T cell receptor (beta chain) is drawn from a study of tumor-infiltrating lymphocytes in localized non-small cell lung cancer. Broader study findings: Tumors had more T cell infiltration than uninvolved lung, per TCRbeta sequencing and CD3 counts.

The CDR3 has 13 amino acids. V gave up 3 bases and J gave up 1 base, with 7 bases separating them. CDR1 and CDR2 from the germline V gene are SGHDT and YYEEEE. Produced via immunoSEQ multiplex PCR; TCRdb's table is partial and in-frame only. The sample holds under 8,000 clones, around 82% seen once. The sample holds one count of this clone. Its antigen is unknown. The source material was lung tumor tissue. The genes are TRBV5-6 and TRBJ2-5, with D hard to call. This clonotype originated in a human donor with non-small cell lung cancer. The CDR3 spells CASSSGRQETQYF. The CDR3 coding sequence is TGTGCCAGCAGCTCCGGCCGCCAAGAGACCCAGTACTTC.